These T cell receptor beta chains were read from a single sample in a study of shared clonotypes between healthy human individuals. Libraries were prepared by immunoSEQ multiplex PCR; TCRdb keeps only in-frame clonotypes and omits some of them. Counted here are 450,000 to 650,000 clones, roughly 79% occurring once; the ten biggest clones make up 12%. The source material was PBMCs. These receptors were taken from a woman between 40 and 50 years old in good health. Some clones in this sample may be carry-over from other donors' samples. Both conserved end residues are part of each CDR3. The order of the fields is clone size, V gene, CDR3 length, D gene, J gene, CDR3 protein, CDR3 DNA. The D gene is left open where the match is weak. Clone size is given for some rows only: seen once, a few or many times, or a class if the clone is expanded.

size: .
V: TRBV27
length: 15
D: TRBD1
J: TRBJ2-7
CDR3: CASRTRDRGFYEQYF
DNA: TGTGCCAGCAGAACCCGGGACAGGGGTTTTTACGAGCAGTACTTC

size: .
V: TRBV4-3
length: 13
D: .
J: TRBJ2-7
CDR3: CASSQVFPYEQYF
DNA: TGCGCCAGCAGCCAAGTATTTCCCTACGAGCAGTACTTC

size: few
V: TRBV7-2
length: 17
D: .
J: TRBJ1-4
CDR3: CASSYYPPRGPNEKLFF
DNA: TGTGCCAGCAGCTACTACCCCCCCAGGGGACCTAATGAAAAACTGTTTTTT

size: few
V: TRBV7-9
length: 13
D: .
J: TRBJ1-5
CDR3: CASSLVGDQPQHF
DNA: TGTGCCAGCAGCTTAGTTGGGGATCAGCCCCAGCATTTT

size: .
V: TRBV7-8
length: 15
D: .
J: TRBJ1-1
CDR3: CASSLLHGANTEAFF
DNA: TGTGCCAGCAGCTTACTACACGGAGCGAACACTGAAGCTTTCTTT

size: .
V: TRBV5-1
length: 13
D: .
J: TRBJ2-2
CDR3: CASSLSVTGELFF
DNA: TGCGCCAGCAGCTTAAGCGTCACCGGGGAGCTGTTTTTT

size: .
V: TRBV5-5
length: 15
D: .
J: TRBJ1-2
CDR3: CASSLGGIANYGYTF
DNA: TGTGCCAGCAGCTTGGGGGGGATAGCTAACTATGGCTACACCTTC

size: once
V: TRBV7-6
length: 15
D: TRBD2
J: TRBJ2-1
CDR3: CASSGGSGSYNEQFF
DNA: TGTGCCAGCAGCGGCGGTAGCGGGAGCTACAATGAGCAGTTCTTC

size: .
V: TRBV7-2
length: 15
D: TRBD2
J: TRBJ2-7
CDR3: CASSSTSGSPYEQYF
DNA: TGTGCCAGCAGTTCGACTAGCGGGAGCCCCTACGAGCAGTACTTC

size: .
V: TRBV27
length: 14
D: .
J: TRBJ2-2
CDR3: CASSTGGPAGELFF
DNA: TGTGCCAGCAGTACCGGAGGGCCGGCCGGGGAGCTGTTTTTT

size: once
V: TRBV11-3
length: 13
D: .
J: TRBJ2-3
CDR3: CASSLDSVSTQYF
DNA: TGTGCCAGCAGCTTAGACAGTGTTTCAACGCAGTATTTT

size: .
V: TRBV7-9
length: 13
D: .
J: TRBJ2-7
CDR3: CASSSIVGFEQYF
DNA: TGTGCCAGCAGCTCCATCGTAGGGTTCGAGCAGTACTTC

size: .
V: TRBV6-6
length: 16
D: .
J: TRBJ2-1
CDR3: CASSLLTGSSYNEQFF
DNA: TGTGCCAGCAGCCTACTCACAGGGAGCTCCTACAATGAGCAGTTCTTC

size: .
V: TRBV27
length: 13
D: TRBD1
J: TRBJ2-5
CDR3: CASSLQTGLEQYF
DNA: TGTGCCAGCAGTCTCCAGACAGGGCTTGAGCAGTACTTC

size: .
V: TRBV30
length: 14
D: .
J: TRBJ2-1
CDR3: CAWSTGGVYNEQFF
DNA: TGTGCCTGGAGTACCGGTGGGGTCTACAATGAGCAGTTCTTC

size: .
V: TRBV10-3
length: 11
D: .
J: TRBJ2-1
CDR3: CAIRRYNEQFF
DNA: TGTGCCATCAGAAGGTACAATGAGCAGTTCTTC

size: few
V: TRBV9
length: 13
D: .
J: TRBJ1-2
CDR3: CASSGGQTYGYTF
DNA: TGTGCCAGCAGCGGTGGACAGACCTATGGCTACACCTTC

size: once
V: TRBV23-1
length: 16
D: TRBD1
J: TRBJ2-2
CDR3: CASPGTGASNTGELFF
DNA: TGCGCCAGCCCCGGGACAGGGGCTTCGAACACCGGGGAGCTGTTTTTT

size: few
V: TRBV28
length: 20
D: .
J: TRBJ2-1
CDR3: CASSFLGQGKGEGRYNEQFF
DNA: TGTGCCAGCAGTTTTTTGGGGCAGGGGAAGGGGGAGGGCCGGTACAATGAGCAGTTCTTC

size: .
V: TRBV5-1
length: 13
D: TRBD2
J: TRBJ2-1
CDR3: CASSLDPSGEQFF
DNA: TGCGCCAGCAGCTTGGACCCTAGCGGGGAGCAGTTCTTC

size: few
V: TRBV18
length: 16
D: TRBD2
J: TRBJ2-3
CDR3: CASSPNLAASTDTQYF
DNA: TGTGCCAGCTCACCTAATCTAGCGGCTAGCACAGATACGCAGTATTTT

size: .
V: TRBV5-8
length: 17
D: .
J: TRBJ2-6
CDR3: CASSLIWGSSGANVLTF
DNA: TGTGCCAGCAGCTTGATCTGGGGTAGCTCTGGGGCCAACGTCCTGACTTTC

size: .
V: TRBV5-4
length: 15
D: .
J: TRBJ2-5
CDR3: CASSLGRGAQETQYF
DNA: TGTGCCAGCAGCCTGGGTCGGGGGGCCCAAGAGACCCAGTACTTC

size: .
V: TRBV9
length: 16
D: .
J: TRBJ2-3
CDR3: CASSFIPGSGTDTQYF
DNA: TGTGCCAGCAGCTTCATCCCAGGGTCGGGCACAGATACGCAGTATTTT

size: once
V: TRBV9
length: 13
D: .
J: TRBJ2-2
CDR3: CASSVRTSGELFF
DNA: TGTGCCAGCAGCGTAAGGACCAGCGGGGAGCTGTTTTTT

size: .
V: TRBV27
length: 16
D: TRBD1
J: TRBJ1-2
CDR3: CASSPEDRGLSYGYTF
DNA: TGTGCCAGCAGTCCTGAGGACAGGGGGCTCAGCTATGGCTACACCTTC

size: few
V: TRBV2
length: 14
D: .
J: TRBJ1-1
CDR3: CACSAGTSNTEAFF
DNA: TGTGCCTGCTCGGCCGGGACGTCGAACACTGAAGCTTTCTTT

size: .
V: TRBV7-2
length: 13
D: TRBD1
J: TRBJ1-5
CDR3: CASSSDRDQPQHF
DNA: TGTGCCAGCAGCTCGGACAGGGATCAGCCCCAGCACTTT

size: .
V: TRBV6-1
length: 15
D: TRBD1
J: TRBJ1-1
CDR3: CASSETGTASTEAFF
DNA: TGTGCCAGCAGTGAAACCGGGACAGCGAGCACTGAAGCTTTCTTT